The 6 T cell receptor beta chains reported below all come from one sample, sequenced in a study of blood T cell repertoires in COVID-19. Clones were read by immunoSEQ multiplex PCR, and TCRdb kept only the in-frame ones, dropping some. This sample has hundreds of thousands of clones, with roughly nine tenths found just once. The sequenced sample consisted of peripheral blood. The receptor set was obtained from a man between 40 and 49 years old with acute or convalescent COVID-19.

The chain is built from TRBV19 and TRBJ1-2; TRBD1 agrees at 7 bases. Germline V CDR1 and CDR2: LNHDA, SQIVND (reference sequence). This CDR3 has 15 residues. V shed 2 bases and J 5 bases; nucleotides not matched to a gene: 8. As DNA, the CDR3 is TGTGCCAGTAGTATACAACGGGACAGTCTTTATGGCTACACCTTC. This translates into CASSIQRDSLYGYTF.

This chain joins TRBV27 and TRBJ1-6, with D maybe TRBD1 (5 bases). Germline V gene lookup returns CDR1 MNHEY and CDR2 SMNVEV (reference sequence). V gave up 5 bases and J gave up 10 bases, with 12 bases separating them. The CDR3 covers 13 residues. In DNA form, the CDR3 reads TGTGCCAGCAGTCCGGGGGGTAACTCACCCCTCCACTTT. Encoded protein: CASSPGGNSPLHF.

V is TRBV6-5 and J is TRBJ2-2; no clear D. The germline V and J ends were trimmed by 2 bases and 3 bases, with 7 bases remaining between them. Germline V lookup: CDR1 MNHEY, CDR2 SVGAGI. The CDR3 spans 14 residues. The CDR3 DNA is TGTGCCAGCAGTTACGGGCATTACACCGGGGAGCTGTTTTTT. Translated, it gives CASSYGHYTGELFF.

The gene calls are TRBV7-9 and TRBJ2-7; a weak D match, TRBD1 (6 bases). CDR3 size: 17 residues. The germline V gene encodes CDR1 SEHNR and CDR2 FQNEAQ (reference sequence). V was cut by 4 bases and J by 3 bases, with 22 bases left in between. The CDR3, as DNA: TGTGCCAGCAGCTCAGTCCGGGACACGGACCTACACTACGAGCAGTACTTC. This codes for CASSSVRDTDLHYEQYF.

The J gene is TRBJ1-4, the V gene TRBV7-9; tentatively, D is TRBD1 (6 bases). The CDR3 is 13 residues long. Germline CDR1 is SEHNR and CDR2 is FQNEAQ (reference sequence). V lost 6 bases and J 8 bases, leaving 13 bases between the germline ends. CDR3 nucleotides: TGTGCCAGCAGGCCAACAGGGCAGGAAAAACTGTTTTTT. This translates into CASRPTGQEKLFF.

The genes are TRBV2 and TRBJ1-6; D is unresolved. The germline gives CDR1 SNHLY, CDR2 FYNNEI. Trimming cost V 7 bases and J 2 bases, with 9 bases left between them. The CDR3 is 14 amino acids. DNA of the CDR3: TGTGCCAGCACCCCGAGTCCCTATAATTCACCCCTCCACTTT. Its protein product is CASTPSPYNSPLHF.